This T cell receptor (beta chain) was recorded in a study of early T cells in non-severe SARS-CoV-2 infection. As for the study in general: Chains were not paired, and sequencing was done on bulk RNA from unsorted whole blood.

Study-wide points: Matching against VDJdb likely underestimated virus-specific expansions, favoring anti-spike CD8.

On this clonotype itself: The antigen is not known.

Unique molecular identifiers were affixed to single, distinct cDNA molecules. TCRdb fed the 5' RACE reads into MiXCR, producing one record per CDR3 protein. The sample carries about 61,000 distinct CDR3 sequences, roughly a tenth recorded once. The CDR3 consists of 20 residues. Germline CDR1 and CDR2: MGHRA and YSYEKL. V shed 0 bases, J shed 0 bases, and the junction held 7 bases outside the gene matches. Sequenced material: whole blood. The clonotype comes from an adult who was a healthcare worker with PCR-confirmed SARS-CoV-2 infection or an uninfected control (not recorded which). The rearrangement uses TRBV4-1 and TRBJ2-3; TRBD2 matches 15 bases. CDR3 coding DNA: TGCGCCAGCAGCCAAGACTTTGGGACTAGCGGGGGGCCTAGCACAGATACGCAGTATTTT. It yields the protein CASSQDFGTSGGPSTDTQYF.